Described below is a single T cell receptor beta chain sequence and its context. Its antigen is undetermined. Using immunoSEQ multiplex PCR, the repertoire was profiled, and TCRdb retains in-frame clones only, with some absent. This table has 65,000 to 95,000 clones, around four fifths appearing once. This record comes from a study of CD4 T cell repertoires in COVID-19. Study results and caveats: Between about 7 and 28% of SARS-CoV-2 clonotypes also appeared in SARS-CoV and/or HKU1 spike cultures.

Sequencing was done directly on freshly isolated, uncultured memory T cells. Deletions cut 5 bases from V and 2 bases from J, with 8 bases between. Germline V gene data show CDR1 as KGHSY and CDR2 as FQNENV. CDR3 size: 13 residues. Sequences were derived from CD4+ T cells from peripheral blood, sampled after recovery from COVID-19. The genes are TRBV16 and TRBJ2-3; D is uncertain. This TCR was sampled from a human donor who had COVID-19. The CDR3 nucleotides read TGTGCCAGCAGCACCGGAATCACAGATACGCAGTATTTT. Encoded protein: CASSTGITDTQYF.